A selection of T cell receptor beta chains follows, all from one sample in a study of OX40 agonist ivuxolimab in advanced cancers. Data came from immunoSEQ multiplex PCR; TCRdb stores just in-frame clones and leaves some out. The repertoire consists of roughly 60,000 clones, with roughly 90% occurring once and the leading ten covering about 0.4%. Sequenced material: CD4+ or CD8+ T cells sorted from blood, taken in a trial of the OX40 agonist ivuxolimab. The receptors come from an adult with an advanced solid tumor such as melanoma, head and neck, liver or kidney cancer. The CDR3 runs from the conserved cysteine through the conserved F or W. D genes are given only for firm matches. The size field is filled for only some rows; it gives once, few, many or a size class.

j_call d_call cdr3_length v_call clone_size cdr3_nt cdr3_aa
TRBJ2-7 TRBD2 13 TRBV29-1 NA TGCAGCGGCTTGACTAGCCGATCCTACGAGCAGTACTTC CSGLTSRSYEQYF
TRBJ2-1 NA 15 TRBV6-5 NA TGTGCCAGCAGACACGTAGACAGATCCTACAATGAGCAGTTCTTC CASRHVDRSYNEQFF
TRBJ2-7 NA 14 TRBV10-2 NA TGCGCCAGCACGAAAACCGCCGGACCCTACGAGCAGTACTTC CASTKTAGPYEQYF
TRBJ2-5 TRBD2 16 TRBV5-1 NA TGCGCCAGCAGCGAACAAGGGCTAGCGGGTGGAGAGACCCAGTACTTC CASSEQGLAGGETQYF
TRBJ2-7 NA 11 TRBV19 few TGTGCCAGTAGTGCCCGTGGCGAGCAGTACTTC CASSARGEQYF
TRBJ2-1 NA 11 TRBV19 NA TGTGCCAGTAGTATCTACAATGAGCAGTTCTTC CASSIYNEQFF
TRBJ2-5 TRBD2 15 TRBV7-6 NA TGTGCCAGCAGCCGCCAAAGCGGGACTCTGGGTGAGCAGTACTTC CASSRQSGTLGEQYF
TRBJ1-5 NA 13 TRBV27 NA TGTGCCAGCAGTTCCACGGGGGCTCGGGCCCAGCATTTT CASSSTGARAQHF
TRBJ1-1 TRBD1 14 TRBV27 NA TGTGCCAGCAGTTTTGGGACAGGGCCCACTGAAGCTTTCTTT CASSFGTGPTEAFF
TRBJ1-5 NA 16 TRBV6-1 few TGTGCCAGCAGTGGTCACCGAGGATTTGGCAATCAGCCCCAGCATTTT CASSGHRGFGNQPQHF
TRBJ1-1 TRBD1 14 TRBV18 NA TGTGCCAGCTCAGGACAGGAGGTGAACACTGAAGCTTTCTTT CASSGQEVNTEAFF
TRBJ2-3 TRBD1 17 TRBV19 NA TGTGCCAGTAGTATCGGGGGACAGGTCTGGGGCACAGATACGCAGTATTTT CASSIGGQVWGTDTQYF
TRBJ2-2 TRBD1 16 TRBV10-3 NA TGTGCCATCAGACCATCGGACAGGGGAAACACCGGGGAGCTGTTTTTT CAIRPSDRGNTGELFF